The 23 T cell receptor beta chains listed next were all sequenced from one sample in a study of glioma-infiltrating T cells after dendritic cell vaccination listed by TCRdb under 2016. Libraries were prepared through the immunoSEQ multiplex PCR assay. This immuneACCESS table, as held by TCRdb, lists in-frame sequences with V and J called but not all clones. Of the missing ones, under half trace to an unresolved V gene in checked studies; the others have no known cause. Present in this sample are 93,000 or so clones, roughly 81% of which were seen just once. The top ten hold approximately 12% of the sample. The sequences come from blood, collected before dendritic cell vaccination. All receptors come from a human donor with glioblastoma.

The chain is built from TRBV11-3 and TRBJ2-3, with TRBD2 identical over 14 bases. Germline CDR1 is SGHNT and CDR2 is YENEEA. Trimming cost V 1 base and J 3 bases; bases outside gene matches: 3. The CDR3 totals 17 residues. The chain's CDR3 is CASSLGGLAGGTDTQYF. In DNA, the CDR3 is TGTGCCAGCAGCTTAGGTGGACTAGCGGGGGGAACAGATACGCAGTATTTT.

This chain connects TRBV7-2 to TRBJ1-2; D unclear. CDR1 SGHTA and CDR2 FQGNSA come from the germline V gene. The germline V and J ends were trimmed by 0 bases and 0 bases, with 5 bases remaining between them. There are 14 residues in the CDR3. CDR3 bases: TGTGCCAGCAGCTTAGCCCAGGCTAACTATGGCTACACCTTC. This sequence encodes CASSLAQANYGYTF.

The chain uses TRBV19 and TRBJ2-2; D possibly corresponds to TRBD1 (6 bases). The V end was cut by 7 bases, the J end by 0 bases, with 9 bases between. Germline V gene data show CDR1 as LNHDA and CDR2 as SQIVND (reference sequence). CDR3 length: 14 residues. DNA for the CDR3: TGTGCCAGTAAGCAGGGGACGAACACCGGGGAGCTGTTTTTT. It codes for CASKQGTNTGELFF. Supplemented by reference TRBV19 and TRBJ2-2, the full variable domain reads DGGITQSPKYLFRKEGQNVTLSCEQNLNHDAMYWYRQDPGQGLRLIYYSQIVNDFQKGDIAEGYSVSREKKESFPLTVTSAQKNPTAFYLCASKQGTNTGELFFGEGSRLTVL.

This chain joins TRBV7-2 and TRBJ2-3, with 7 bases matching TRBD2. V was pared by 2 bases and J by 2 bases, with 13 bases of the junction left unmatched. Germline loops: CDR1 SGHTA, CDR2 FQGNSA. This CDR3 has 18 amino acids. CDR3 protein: CASSLQGAGVTYTDTQYF. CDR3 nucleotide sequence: TGTGCCAGCAGCTTACAGGGTGCGGGGGTGACCTACACAGATACGCAGTATTTT.

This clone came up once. The CDR3 spells CASSQDQRDQAFF. As DNA, the CDR3 is TGCGCCAGCAGCCAAGATCAGCGGGACCAAGCTTTCTTT. The genes are TRBV4-1 and TRBJ1-1; a weak D match, TRBD1 (5 bases). The V end lost 0 bases, the J end lost 9 bases, and 11 bases lay between the germline ends. There are 13 residues in the CDR3. Germline lookup yields CDR1 MGHRA and CDR2 YSYEKL.

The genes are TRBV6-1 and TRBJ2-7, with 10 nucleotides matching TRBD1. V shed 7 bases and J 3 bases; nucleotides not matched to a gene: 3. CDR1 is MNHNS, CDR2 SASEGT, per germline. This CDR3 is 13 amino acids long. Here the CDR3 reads CASKRDRGYEQYF. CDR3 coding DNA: TGTGCCAGCAAAAGGGACAGGGGCTACGAGCAGTACTTC.

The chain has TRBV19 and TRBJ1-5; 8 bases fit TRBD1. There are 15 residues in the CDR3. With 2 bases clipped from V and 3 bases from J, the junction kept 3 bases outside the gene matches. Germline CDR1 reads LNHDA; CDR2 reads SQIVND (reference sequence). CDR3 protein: CASSITGGDNQPQHF. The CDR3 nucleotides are TGTGCCAGTAGTATAACAGGGGGGGACAATCAGCCCCAGCATTTT.

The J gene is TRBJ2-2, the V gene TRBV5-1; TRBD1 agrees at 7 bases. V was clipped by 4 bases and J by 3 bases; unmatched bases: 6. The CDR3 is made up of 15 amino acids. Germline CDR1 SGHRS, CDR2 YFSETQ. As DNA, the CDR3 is TGCGCCAGCAGCGAAGAAACAGGGGACACCGGGGAGCTGTTTTTT. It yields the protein CASSEETGDTGELFF.

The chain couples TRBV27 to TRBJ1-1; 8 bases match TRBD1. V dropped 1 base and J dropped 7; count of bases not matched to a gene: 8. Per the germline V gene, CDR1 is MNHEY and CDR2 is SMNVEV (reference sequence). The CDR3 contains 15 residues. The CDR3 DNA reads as TGTGCCAGCAGTTTATTAGGACAGGGAGAAGATGAAGCTTTCTTT. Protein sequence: CASSLLGQGEDEAFF.

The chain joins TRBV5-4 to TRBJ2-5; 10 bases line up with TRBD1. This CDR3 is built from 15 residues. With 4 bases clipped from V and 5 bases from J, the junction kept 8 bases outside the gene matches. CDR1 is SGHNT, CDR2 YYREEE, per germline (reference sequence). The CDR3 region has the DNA TGTGCCAGCAGCCGGGACAGGGGAAGAGTGGAGACCCAGTACTTC. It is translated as CASSRDRGRVETQYF.

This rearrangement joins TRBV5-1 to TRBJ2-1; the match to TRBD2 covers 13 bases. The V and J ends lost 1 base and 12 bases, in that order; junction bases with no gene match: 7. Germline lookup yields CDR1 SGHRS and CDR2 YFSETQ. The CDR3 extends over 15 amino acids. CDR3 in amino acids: CASSLQLAGGTGQFF. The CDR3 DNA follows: TGCGCCAGCAGCTTGCAACTAGCGGGGGGGACGGGGCAGTTCTTC.

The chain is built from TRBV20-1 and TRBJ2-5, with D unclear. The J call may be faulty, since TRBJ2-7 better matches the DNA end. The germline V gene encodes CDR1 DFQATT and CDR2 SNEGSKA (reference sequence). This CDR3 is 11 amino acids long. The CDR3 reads CSASSENEQYF. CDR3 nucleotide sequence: TGCAGTGCTAGCTCCGAGAACGAGCAGTACTTC.

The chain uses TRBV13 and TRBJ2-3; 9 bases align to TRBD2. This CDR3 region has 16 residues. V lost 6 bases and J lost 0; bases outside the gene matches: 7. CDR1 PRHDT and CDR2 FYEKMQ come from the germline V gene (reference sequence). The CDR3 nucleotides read TGTGCCAGCAGTTCTAGCGGGGTAACTAGCACAGATACGCAGTATTTT. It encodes CASSSSGVTSTDTQYF.

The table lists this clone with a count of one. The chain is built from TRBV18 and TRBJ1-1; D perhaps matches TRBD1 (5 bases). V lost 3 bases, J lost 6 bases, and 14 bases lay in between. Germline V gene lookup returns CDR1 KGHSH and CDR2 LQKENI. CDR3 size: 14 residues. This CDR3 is CASSPAGMTPEAFF. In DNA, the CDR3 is TGTGCCAGCTCACCGGCAGGGATGACCCCTGAAGCTTTCTTT.

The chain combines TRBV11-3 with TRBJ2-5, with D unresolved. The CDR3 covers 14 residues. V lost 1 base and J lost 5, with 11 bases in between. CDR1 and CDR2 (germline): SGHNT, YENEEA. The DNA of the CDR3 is TGTGCCAGCAGCTTAGTATCCTTCGGGGAGACCCAGTACTTC. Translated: CASSLVSFGETQYF.

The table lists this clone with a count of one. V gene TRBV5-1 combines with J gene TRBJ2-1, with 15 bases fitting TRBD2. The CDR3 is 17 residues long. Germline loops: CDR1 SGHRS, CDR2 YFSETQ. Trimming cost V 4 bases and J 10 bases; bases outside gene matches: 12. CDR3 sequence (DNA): TGCGCCAGCAGCGTTGGGACTAGCGGGGGGCGGGGCGGGGAGCAGTTCTTC. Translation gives CASSVGTSGGRGGEQFF. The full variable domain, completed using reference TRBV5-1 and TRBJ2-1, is KAGVTQTPRYLIKTRGQQVTLSCSPISGHRSVSWYQQTPGQGLQFLFEYFSETQRNKGNFPGRFSGRQFSNSRSEMNVSTLELGDSALYLCASSVGTSGGRGGEQFFGPGTRLTVL.

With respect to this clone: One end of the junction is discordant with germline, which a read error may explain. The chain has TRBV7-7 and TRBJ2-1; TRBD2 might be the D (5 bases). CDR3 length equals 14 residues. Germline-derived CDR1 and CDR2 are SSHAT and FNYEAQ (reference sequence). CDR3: CASSRDPLGLEQFF. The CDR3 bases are TGTGCTAGCAGCAGAGACCCTCTAGGACTTGAGCAGTTCTTC.

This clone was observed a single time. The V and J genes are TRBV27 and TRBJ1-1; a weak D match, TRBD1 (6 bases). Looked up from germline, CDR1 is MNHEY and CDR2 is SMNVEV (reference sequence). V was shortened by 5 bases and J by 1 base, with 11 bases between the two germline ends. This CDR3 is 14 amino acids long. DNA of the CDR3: TGTGCCAGCAGTCGACAGGATAGGAACACTGAAGCTTTCTTT. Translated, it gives CASSRQDRNTEAFF.

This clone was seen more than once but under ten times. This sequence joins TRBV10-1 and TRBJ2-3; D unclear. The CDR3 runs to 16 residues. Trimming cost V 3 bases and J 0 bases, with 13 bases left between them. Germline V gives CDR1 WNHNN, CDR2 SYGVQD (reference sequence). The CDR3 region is CASSDEPKTSTDTQYF. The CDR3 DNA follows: TGCGCCAGCAGTGACGAACCGAAGACTAGCACAGATACGCAGTATTTT.

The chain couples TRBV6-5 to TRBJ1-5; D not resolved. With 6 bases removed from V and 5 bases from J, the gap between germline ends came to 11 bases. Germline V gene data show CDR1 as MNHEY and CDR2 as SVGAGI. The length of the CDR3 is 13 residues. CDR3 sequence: CASRRVLDQPQHF. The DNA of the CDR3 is TGTGCCAGCAGACGGGTCCTCGATCAGCCCCAGCATTTT.

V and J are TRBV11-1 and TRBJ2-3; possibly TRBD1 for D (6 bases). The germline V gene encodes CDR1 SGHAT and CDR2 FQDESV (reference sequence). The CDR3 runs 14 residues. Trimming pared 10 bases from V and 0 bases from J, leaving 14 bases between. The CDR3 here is CATTDRSSTDTQYF. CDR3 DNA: TGTGCCACCACGGACAGATCTAGCACAGATACGCAGTATTTT.

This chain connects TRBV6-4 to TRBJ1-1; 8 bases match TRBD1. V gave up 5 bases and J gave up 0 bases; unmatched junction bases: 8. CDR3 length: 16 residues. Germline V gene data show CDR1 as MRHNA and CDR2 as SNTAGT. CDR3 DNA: TGTGCCAGCAGTACACTTAAGGACAGGGTGAACACTGAAGCTTTCTTT. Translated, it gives CASSTLKDRVNTEAFF.

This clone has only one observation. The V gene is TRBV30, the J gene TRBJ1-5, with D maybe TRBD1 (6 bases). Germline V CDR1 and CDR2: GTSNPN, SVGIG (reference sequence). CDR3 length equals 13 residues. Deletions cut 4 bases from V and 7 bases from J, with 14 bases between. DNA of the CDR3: TGTGCCTGGACCGTACAGGGAAAACAGCCCCAGCATTTT. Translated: CAWTVQGKQPQHF.